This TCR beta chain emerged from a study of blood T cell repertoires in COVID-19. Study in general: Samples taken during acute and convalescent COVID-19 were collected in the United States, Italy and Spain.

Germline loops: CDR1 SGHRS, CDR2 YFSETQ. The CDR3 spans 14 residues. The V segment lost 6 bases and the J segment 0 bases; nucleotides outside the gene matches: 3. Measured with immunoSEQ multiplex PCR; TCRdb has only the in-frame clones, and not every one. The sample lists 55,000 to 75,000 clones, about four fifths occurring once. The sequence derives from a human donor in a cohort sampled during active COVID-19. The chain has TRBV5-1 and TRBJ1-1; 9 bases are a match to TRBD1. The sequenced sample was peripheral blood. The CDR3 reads CASKQGAMNTEAFF. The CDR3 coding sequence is TGCGCCAGCAAACAGGGGGCCATGAACACTGAAGCTTTCTTT.